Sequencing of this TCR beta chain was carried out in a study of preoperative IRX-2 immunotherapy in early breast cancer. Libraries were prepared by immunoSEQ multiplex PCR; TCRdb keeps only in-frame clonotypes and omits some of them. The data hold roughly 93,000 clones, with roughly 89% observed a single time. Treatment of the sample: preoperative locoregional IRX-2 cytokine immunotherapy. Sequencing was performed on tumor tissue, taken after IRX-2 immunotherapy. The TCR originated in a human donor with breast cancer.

CDR3: CASSWAENTGELFF. CDR3 bases: TGTGCCAGCAGTTGGGCAGAAAACACCGGGGAGCTGTTTTTT. This sequence joins TRBV28 and TRBJ2-2; D unresolved. This CDR3 is 14 amino acids long. V was pared by 4 bases and J by 2 bases, with 8 bases between. Germline loops: CDR1 MDHEN, CDR2 SYDVKM.